This T cell receptor beta chain was found in a study of blood T cell repertoires in COVID-19 (TCRdb year 2020). Study-level background: Samples covering the acute and convalescent phases of COVID-19 were provided by collaborators in the United States, Italy and Spain. The prospective study material was composed of cDNA or gDNA derived from T cells, B-cell-depleted T cells, or PBMCs. The dataset comprised deeply sampled blood TCRbeta repertoires from subjects exposed to, actively infected with, or recovered from COVID-19. The repertoires were made available in a free public database intended to serve as a resource for research on the immune response to SARS-CoV-2. The samples were drawn from two sources: the first 160 participants of the ongoing ImmuneRACE study, and fewer than 1,500 subjects contributed by 6 global collaborators. Sample metadata almost always included a de-identified subject ID, COVID-19 status, age in years and sex. Where available, HLA class I and class II types were obtained from metadata supplied by the sample provider rather than from assay-based typing.

The V end loses 0 bases and the J end loses 2 bases, and a stretch of 5 bases separates them. The germline V gene sets CDR1 to SQVTM and CDR2 to ANQGSEA. There are 13 amino acids in the CDR3, from cysteine to phenylalanine inclusive. Left in the record is the CDR3 DNA by itself, 39 bases read in frame from the first base. TCRbeta CDR3 regions were amplified from genomic DNA by means of the immunoSEQ Assay, a bias-controlled multiplex PCR. The authors processed their data as follows. The number of nucleated cells in each sample was estimated from the amplification of reference gene primers within the assay. To quantify the absolute abundance of each unique TCRbeta CDR3 rearrangement, sequence reads were collapsed and filtered. For each sample, productive Simpson clonality was calculated as the square root of Simpson's diversity index over productive rearrangements. The source is immuneACCESS, and TCRdb retained only in-frame sequences with V and J called. Part of the clones is not carried over; for the studies checked, unresolved V genes explain less than half of this, and the remainder is unexplained. V and J calls and clone size come straight from that table; D and trimming were deduced from the DNA. The sample data list 250,000 to 350,000 clones, and around 84% of these were observed just once. About 1.5% of the sample is taken by the ten largest.

The research as a whole found: The amount of clinical and demographic metadata varied by source and participant and was provided uncurated.

At one collaborating source in Seattle, patients were enrolled during active infection and were followed longitudinally through the course of disease. Each collaborating institution followed its own protocols to collect whole blood in K2EDTA tubes. For TCRbeta analysis, collaborators shipped samples as frozen whole blood, isolated PBMCs, or DNA extracted from either of those sample types. With regard to this clone: This clone's antigen is unknown. Within one base of it there is no much larger clone, and no base qualities were kept.

The sample taken for sequencing was peripheral blood. The receptor's source is a human donor with COVID-19, enrolled during active disease. The donor label of this sample is uncertain. The V and J segments used are TRBV29-1 and TRBJ1-3, and perhaps TRBD1 as D gene, on 5 matching bases. Here the CDR3 is given as CSVEETAGNTIYF. The nucleotide sequence is given as TGCAGCGTTGAAGAGACAGCTGGAAACACCATATATTTT.